This T cell receptor beta chain was recorded in a study of T cells in localized non-small cell lung cancer (dated by TCRdb to the early 2020s). For the wider study: The study examined T cell repertoires in a few hundred patients with early-stage NSCLC and compared tumors with uninvolved tumor-adjacent lungs. The mean age of the NSCLC patients was roughly 63 years, with roughly 120 men and approximately 100 women. The cohort was made up of some 240 treatment-naive NSCLC patients whose localized lung tumors had been resected. Study-wide findings and limitations: Because multi-region tumor sequencing was not done, intratumor heterogeneity could not be ruled out. The highest T cell clonality was observed in uninvolved tumor-adjacent lung, where clonality exceeded that of tumor, suggesting that antigenic responses were more focused in uninvolved tumor-adjacent lung. Higher blood T cell density associated with longer overall survival, while higher adjacent-lung clonality associated with shorter survival. Because the study design was exploratory, TCR variables were selected using unadjusted p-values without false-discovery rate correction. Of the top 100 tumor clones, a median of roughly 56 were detected in paired uninvolved adjacent lung; some 28 were also among that lung's top 100.

Notes on this clone: Its recognized antigen is unknown. Per-base qualities were not stored, and no clone one base away is much larger.

Reading the germline V gene gives CDR1 SGHTA and CDR2 FQGTGA. V is trimmed back by 5 bases and J by 3 bases, and the junction contains 6 bases that no gene match accounts for. The CDR3 starts with the cysteine, ends with the phenylalanine, and has 14 residues. Of the read, only the CDR3 DNA is kept; its 42 bases are in frame from base 1. The immunoSEQ Assay was used to sequence TCR beta CDR3 regions from DNA. The study's own analysis went as follows. To compute T cell density, TCR beta template counts were normalized to usable DNA, which was estimated by amplifying housekeeping genes. Richness was estimated using the preseqR package, with extrapolation to 400,000 templates for PBMC samples and to 120,000 templates for tissue samples. Clonality was calculated as one minus Pielou's evenness. Differential abundance testing on productive amino-acid clonotypes, with a minimum total count of 5 and an alpha of 0.1, was used to identify tissue-enriched TCRs. Repertoire overlap between compartments was quantified with the Jaccard Index and Morisita Overlap Index. GLIPH grouped TCR beta CDR3s together with public tetramer-defined viral CDR3s, and a viral motif had to include at least three viral sequences and show V-gene enrichment. Held by TCRdb, this immuneACCESS table contains in-frame sequences only and omits some clones. Under half of the omission traces to an unresolved V gene where checked; the cause of the rest is unknown. D and trimming were read from the DNA, whereas the V and J calls and clone size are those reported in that table. The sample table lists approximately 25,000 clones, around 90% of them with a count of one. Of the sample, 0.85% to 1.4% is held by the ten largest clones.

At diagnosis, tumor, uninvolved tumor-adjacent lung and peripheral blood were collected and then preserved as a mix of FFPE and fresh-frozen material. For TCR repertoire profiling, the blood samples were analyzed as peripheral blood mononuclear cells. The sample in question was peripheral blood, obtained before any cancer treatment. This sequence uses TRBV7-3 and TRBJ1-2, and 7 junctional nucleotides match TRBD1. This receptor was identified in a woman aged 40-69 years with stage I lung adenocarcinoma. The sequenced DNA is TGTGCCAGCAGCCTCGAGGGGGCGGACTATGGCTACACCTTC. This is translated as CASSLEGADYGYTF.